Listed below are T cell receptor beta chains from one sample, sequenced in a study of cytomegalovirus exposure and HLA in healthy donors. Sequencing used immunoSEQ multiplex PCR; TCRdb keeps in-frame clones, though not all of them. This sample yields some 200,000 clones, of which about 85% are seen a single time; over 3.5% belongs to the top ten. Sequencing was done on a sample of PBMCs. The source of these receptors is a man aged 50-59 years in good health and CMV-seronegative. Both conserved end residues are part of each CDR3. The order of the fields is V gene, clone size, D gene, J gene, CDR3 DNA, CDR3 protein. The D gene is left open where the match is weak. Some rows have no size entry. The others give once, few or many, or a class for an expanded clone.

v_call: TRBV10-1
clone_size: NA
d_call: TRBD2
j_call: TRBJ2-2
cdr3_nt: TGCGCCAGCAGTGAGATGGGACTAGCGGGGAACACCGGGGAGCTGTTTTTT
cdr3_aa: CASSEMGLAGNTGELFF

v_call: TRBV29-1
clone_size: NA
d_call: TRBD2
j_call: TRBJ2-5
cdr3_nt: TGCAGCGTCCTAGCGGTTGTAGAGACCCAGTACTTC
cdr3_aa: CSVLAVVETQYF

v_call: TRBV20-1
clone_size: NA
d_call: NA
j_call: TRBJ1-2
cdr3_nt: TGCAGTGCTACCCCGGCAGGAGGCTACACCTTC
cdr3_aa: CSATPAGGYTF

v_call: TRBV10-1
clone_size: NA
d_call: TRBD1
j_call: TRBJ2-5
cdr3_nt: TGCGCCAGCAGCCCCGGGACAGGGCAAGAGACCCAGTACTTC
cdr3_aa: CASSPGTGQETQYF

v_call: TRBV27
clone_size: NA
d_call: NA
j_call: TRBJ1-2
cdr3_nt: TGTGCCAGCAGTTCCTATCGCGGGGGCCCCGGTTACACCTTC
cdr3_aa: CASSSYRGGPGYTF

v_call: TRBV7-9
clone_size: NA
d_call: NA
j_call: TRBJ1-1
cdr3_nt: TGTTCCAGCAGCGACAGATACACTGAAGCTTTCTTT
cdr3_aa: CSSSDRYTEAFF

v_call: TRBV9
clone_size: NA
d_call: TRBD2
j_call: TRBJ2-2
cdr3_nt: TGTGCCAGCAGCGTTGGACTAGCGGGGTCCGGGGAGCTGTTTTTT
cdr3_aa: CASSVGLAGSGELFF

v_call: TRBV20-1
clone_size: NA
d_call: NA
j_call: TRBJ1-1
cdr3_nt: TGCAGTGCCCGGCGAGGTGAAGCTTTCTTT
cdr3_aa: CSARRGEAFF

v_call: TRBV7-9
clone_size: NA
d_call: TRBD1
j_call: TRBJ1-1
cdr3_nt: TGTGCCAGCAGCCTAAACCGGGACAGTGGGGCTTTCTTT
cdr3_aa: CASSLNRDSGAFF

v_call: TRBV7-8
clone_size: NA
d_call: TRBD2
j_call: TRBJ2-1
cdr3_nt: TGTGCCAGCAGCTTAACTAGCGGGGGCTCCTACAATGAGCAGTTCTTC
cdr3_aa: CASSLTSGGSYNEQFF

v_call: TRBV5-1
clone_size: few
d_call: NA
j_call: TRBJ2-7
cdr3_nt: TGCGCCAGCAGCTCGTCTTTTGAGCAGTACTTC
cdr3_aa: CASSSSFEQYF

v_call: TRBV6-4
clone_size: once
d_call: NA
j_call: TRBJ2-1
cdr3_nt: TGTGCCAGCGGGAGCAGCCTTTCTTACAATGAGCAGTTCTTC
cdr3_aa: CASGSSLSYNEQFF

v_call: TRBV18
clone_size: NA
d_call: NA
j_call: TRBJ2-2
cdr3_nt: TGTGCCAGCTCACTACAGCCCTTGGGCACCGGGGAGCTGTTTTTT
cdr3_aa: CASSLQPLGTGELFF

v_call: TRBV14
clone_size: NA
d_call: NA
j_call: TRBJ2-2
cdr3_nt: TGTGCCAGCAGGGTCAGGGGAACCGGGGAGCTGTTTTTT
cdr3_aa: CASRVRGTGELFF

v_call: TRBV2
clone_size: NA
d_call: NA
j_call: TRBJ2-1
cdr3_nt: TGTGCCAGCAGGGGCGGGACTTCTAGCTCCTACAATGAGCAGTTCTTC
cdr3_aa: CASRGGTSSSYNEQFF

v_call: TRBV10-3
clone_size: NA
d_call: TRBD1
j_call: TRBJ2-1
cdr3_nt: TGTGCCATCAGGGACCAACAGGGGAGAAGGAATGAGCAGTTCTTC
cdr3_aa: CAIRDQQGRRNEQFF

v_call: TRBV6-5
clone_size: NA
d_call: TRBD1
j_call: TRBJ2-7
cdr3_nt: TGTGCCAGCAGGCTAGACAGGGTCTCATCGGGCGAGCAGTACTTC
cdr3_aa: CASRLDRVSSGEQYF

v_call: TRBV6-1
clone_size: NA
d_call: TRBD2
j_call: TRBJ2-3
cdr3_nt: TGTGCCAGCAGTGATCTAGCGGGGGGCGGGGCAGATACGCAGTATTTT
cdr3_aa: CASSDLAGGGADTQYF

v_call: TRBV7-9
clone_size: NA
d_call: NA
j_call: TRBJ2-7
cdr3_nt: TGTGCCAGCAGTGGACTCACCTACGAGCAGTACTTC
cdr3_aa: CASSGLTYEQYF

v_call: TRBV12-2
clone_size: NA
d_call: NA
j_call: TRBJ2-3
cdr3_nt: TGTGCAAGTAAGCATACGCAGTATTTT
cdr3_aa: CASKHTQYF

v_call: TRBV4-3
clone_size: NA
d_call: TRBD2
j_call: TRBJ2-1
cdr3_nt: TGCGCCAGCAGCCAAGAGACTAGCGGGGGGGCCAGCTACAATGAGCAGTTCTTC
cdr3_aa: CASSQETSGGASYNEQFF

v_call: TRBV4-3
clone_size: few
d_call: TRBD1
j_call: TRBJ1-3
cdr3_nt: TGCGCCAGCAGCGACCGGGACAGCTCTGGAAACACCATATATTTT
cdr3_aa: CASSDRDSSGNTIYF

v_call: TRBV27
clone_size: NA
d_call: NA
j_call: TRBJ2-1
cdr3_nt: TGTGCCAGCAGCCCTTTATCAGGTGAAGGACAGTTGAAGTTCTTC
cdr3_aa: CASSPLSGEGQLKFF

v_call: TRBV4-3
clone_size: NA
d_call: TRBD1
j_call: TRBJ1-6
cdr3_nt: TGCGCCAGCAGCCTGGACAGGGTCAATTCACCCCTCCACTTT
cdr3_aa: CASSLDRVNSPLHF

v_call: TRBV5-8
clone_size: NA
d_call: NA
j_call: TRBJ1-3
cdr3_nt: TGTGCCAGCAGTTACCCGGGGCCGGGACTCCGAAACACCATATATTTT
cdr3_aa: CASSYPGPGLRNTIYF

v_call: TRBV29-1
clone_size: NA
d_call: TRBD2
j_call: TRBJ2-1
cdr3_nt: TGCAGCGTTGAAGGGACTAGCGGGGGTGACAATGAGCAGTTCTTC
cdr3_aa: CSVEGTSGGDNEQFF

v_call: TRBV18
clone_size: NA
d_call: NA
j_call: TRBJ1-6
cdr3_nt: TGTGCCAGCTCTCCAGACTTGTACGATAATTCACCCCTCCACTTT
cdr3_aa: CASSPDLYDNSPLHF

v_call: TRBV9
clone_size: NA
d_call: TRBD2
j_call: TRBJ2-7
cdr3_nt: TGTGCCAGCAGCGTAGGAGAAGGAGCGGGGGGCTACGAGCAGTACTTC
cdr3_aa: CASSVGEGAGGYEQYF

v_call: TRBV4-2
clone_size: few
d_call: NA
j_call: TRBJ1-1
cdr3_nt: TGTGCCACCGGAGGGACTACTGAAGCTTTCTTT
cdr3_aa: CATGGTTEAFF

v_call: TRBV29-1
clone_size: NA
d_call: NA
j_call: TRBJ1-1
cdr3_nt: TGCAGCGTTGAGGGGCCAGGGGACACTGAAGCTTTCTTT
cdr3_aa: CSVEGPGDTEAFF

v_call: TRBV5-1
clone_size: NA
d_call: NA
j_call: TRBJ2-7
cdr3_nt: TGCGCCAGCAGTCCAAGTGCGGGACAGCGCTCCTACGAGCAGTACTTC
cdr3_aa: CASSPSAGQRSYEQYF

v_call: TRBV5-1
clone_size: NA
d_call: NA
j_call: TRBJ1-1
cdr3_nt: TGCGCCAGCAGCTTGGCTCCAGAGCGAGCGAACACTGAAGCTTTCTTT
cdr3_aa: CASSLAPERANTEAFF

v_call: TRBV2
clone_size: NA
d_call: NA
j_call: TRBJ1-2
cdr3_nt: TGTGCCAGCAGTGAGAGACGGCGGAGTGGCTACACCTTC
cdr3_aa: CASSERRRSGYTF

v_call: TRBV5-1
clone_size: NA
d_call: TRBD1
j_call: TRBJ2-6
cdr3_nt: TGCGCCAGCAGCTTGACGGGACAGGGGGTCCTAAGCTCTGGGGCCAACGTCCTGACTTTC
cdr3_aa: CASSLTGQGVLSSGANVLTF

v_call: TRBV6-1
clone_size: NA
d_call: NA
j_call: TRBJ1-5
cdr3_nt: TGTGCCAGCAGTGACGACTCCTCGACAGGTTGGCCCCAGCATTTT
cdr3_aa: CASSDDSSTGWPQHF

v_call: TRBV5-4
clone_size: NA
d_call: NA
j_call: TRBJ1-1
cdr3_nt: TGTGCCAGCAGCTTGTCTCGGTCTATGAACACTGAAGCTTTCTTT
cdr3_aa: CASSLSRSMNTEAFF

v_call: TRBV11-2
clone_size: once
d_call: TRBD1
j_call: TRBJ2-5
cdr3_nt: TGTGCCAGCAGCTTTCGACAGGGAATTTGGACCCAGTACTTC
cdr3_aa: CASSFRQGIWTQYF

v_call: TRBV5-1
clone_size: once
d_call: NA
j_call: TRBJ2-2
cdr3_nt: TGCGCCAGCAGCTTGGCCGGGAGTAACACCGGGGAGCTGTTTTTT
cdr3_aa: CASSLAGSNTGELFF

v_call: TRBV27
clone_size: NA
d_call: TRBD1
j_call: TRBJ1-1
cdr3_nt: TGTGCCAGCAGTATGGACAGGAGGACTGAAGCTTTCTTT
cdr3_aa: CASSMDRRTEAFF

v_call: TRBV6-5
clone_size: NA
d_call: TRBD1
j_call: TRBJ1-1
cdr3_nt: TGTGCCAGCAGTTATAGGGGGACAGTGGGGACTGAAGCTTTCTTT
cdr3_aa: CASSYRGTVGTEAFF

v_call: TRBV7-9
clone_size: NA
d_call: NA
j_call: TRBJ2-7
cdr3_nt: TGTGCCAGCAGCTCGACTGGGAGCTCCTACGAGCAGTACTTC
cdr3_aa: CASSSTGSSYEQYF

v_call: TRBV13
clone_size: NA
d_call: TRBD1
j_call: TRBJ2-1
cdr3_nt: TGTGCCAGCAGCTTACGGGACAGGGGGCGCTTAGGAAACAATGAGCAGTTCTTC
cdr3_aa: CASSLRDRGRLGNNEQFF

v_call: TRBV7-2
clone_size: NA
d_call: NA
j_call: TRBJ1-2
cdr3_nt: TGTGCCAGCAGCTTAGGGAACAGGATTGGAGACTATGGCTACACCTTC
cdr3_aa: CASSLGNRIGDYGYTF

v_call: TRBV4-3
clone_size: NA
d_call: TRBD1
j_call: TRBJ1-6
cdr3_nt: TGCGCCAGCAGCCAAGGACAGGGCCATTCACCCCTCCACTTT
cdr3_aa: CASSQGQGHSPLHF

v_call: TRBV7-9
clone_size: NA
d_call: TRBD1
j_call: TRBJ1-1
cdr3_nt: TGTGCCAGCAGCTCATCGGACAGGGGGCCAGACACTGAAGCTTTCTTT
cdr3_aa: CASSSSDRGPDTEAFF

v_call: TRBV6-5
clone_size: NA
d_call: NA
j_call: TRBJ2-7
cdr3_nt: TGTGCCAGCAGTTCAAAGACAGGCGCTAGGGAGCAGTACTTC
cdr3_aa: CASSSKTGAREQYF

v_call: TRBV5-6
clone_size: NA
d_call: NA
j_call: TRBJ1-2
cdr3_nt: TGTGCCAGCAGCTGGGACGATAGGGGGTTGGTACACACCTTC
cdr3_aa: CASSWDDRGLVHTF

v_call: TRBV6-5
clone_size: once
d_call: TRBD1
j_call: TRBJ1-2
cdr3_nt: TGTGCCAGCAGCTGGGGACAGACTAACTATGGCTACACCTTC
cdr3_aa: CASSWGQTNYGYTF

v_call: TRBV7-9
clone_size: NA
d_call: NA
j_call: TRBJ1-4
cdr3_nt: TGTGCCAGCAGCTTAAGTCCATACAGGGACCGCGGTGAAAAACTGTTTTTT
cdr3_aa: CASSLSPYRDRGEKLFF

v_call: TRBV7-3
clone_size: NA
d_call: TRBD2
j_call: TRBJ2-2
cdr3_nt: TGTGCCAGCAGCTTACCGGCGGGGGGCACCGGGGAGCTGTTTTTT
cdr3_aa: CASSLPAGGTGELFF

v_call: TRBV7-9
clone_size: NA
d_call: NA
j_call: TRBJ1-6
cdr3_nt: TGTGCCAGCCAGGTAGACAGCCAGAATTCACCCCTCCACTTT
cdr3_aa: CASQVDSQNSPLHF

v_call: TRBV19
clone_size: NA
d_call: NA
j_call: TRBJ1-3
cdr3_nt: TGTGCCAAGCACGCCCCTCCTACCATATATTTT
cdr3_aa: CAKHAPPTIYF

v_call: TRBV7-2
clone_size: NA
d_call: TRBD2
j_call: TRBJ2-5
cdr3_nt: TGTGCCAGCAGCCAGACTAGCGGGGGGTTCCAAGAGACCCAGTACTTC
cdr3_aa: CASSQTSGGFQETQYF

v_call: TRBV7-2
clone_size: NA
d_call: TRBD1
j_call: TRBJ1-5
cdr3_nt: TGTGCCAGCAGCTTAGAAGTCAGGGGGAACCAGCCCCAGCATTTT
cdr3_aa: CASSLEVRGNQPQHF